The TCR beta chain under discussion was sequenced for a study of CD8+ T cells in alopecia areata. Overall study: Transfer of skin from approximately 6-12-month-old C3H/HeJ graft donors with spontaneous alopecia was made to approximately 6-11-week-old female C3H/HeJ mice. Notes on the study in general: More clonal than normal scalp was lesional scalp, particularly alopecia totalis/universalis. Scalp sample data also include resident alphabeta T cells from normal skin. Between patients, shared TCR sequences were less clear than in mice. This was possibly due in part to HLA diversity in the patient population.

The CDR3 covers 15 residues. CDR1 is NSQYPW and CDR2 is LRSPGD in the germline V gene (reference sequence). Extraction of RNA preceded its reverse transcription into cDNA, which served as the sequencing template. Clones were read by immunoSEQ multiplex PCR, and TCRdb kept only the in-frame ones, dropping some. The repertoire yields about 110,000 clones, none seen only once; the top ten contain less than 20%. This clone was seen only a few times. Its antigen is not known. The gene names given are mouse names. The missing CDR3 end, 4 residues past where the read stops, is filled in from the germline J gene. Other DNA sequences from this sample encode an identical CDR3 as well.

Sequenced: lesional skin. The receptor was derived from a C3H/HeJ mouse with alopecia areata. This strain has MHC haplotype H2-k. The J gene is TRBJ2-1, the V gene TRBV1, with 10 bases lining up with TRBD2. This chain's CDR3 is CTCSASGGAGAEQFF. The CDR3 bases that were read are TGCACCTGCAGTGCTTCTGGGGGGGCGGGGGCT.